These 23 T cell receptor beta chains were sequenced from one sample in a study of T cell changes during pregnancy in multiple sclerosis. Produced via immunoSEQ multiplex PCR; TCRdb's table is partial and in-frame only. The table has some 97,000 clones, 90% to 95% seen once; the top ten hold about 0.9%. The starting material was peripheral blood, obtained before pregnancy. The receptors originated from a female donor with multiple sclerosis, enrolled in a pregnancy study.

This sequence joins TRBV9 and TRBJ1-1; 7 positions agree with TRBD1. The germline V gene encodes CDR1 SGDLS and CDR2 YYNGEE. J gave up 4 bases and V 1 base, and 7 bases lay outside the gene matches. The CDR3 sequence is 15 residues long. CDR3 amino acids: CASSVIQGSSTEAFF. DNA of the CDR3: TGTGCCAGCAGCGTAATACAGGGGTCGTCCACTGAAGCTTTCTTT.

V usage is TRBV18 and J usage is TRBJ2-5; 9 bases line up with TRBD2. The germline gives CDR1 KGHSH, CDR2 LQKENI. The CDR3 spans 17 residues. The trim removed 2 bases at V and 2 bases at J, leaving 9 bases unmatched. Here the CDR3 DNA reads TGTGCCAGCTCACCAAAGCTAGCGGGAAAGTGGCAAGAGACCCAGTACTTC. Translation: CASSPKLAGKWQETQYF. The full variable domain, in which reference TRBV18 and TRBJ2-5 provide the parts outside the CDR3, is NAGVMQNPRHLVRRRGQEARLRCSPMKGHSHVYWYRQLPEEGLKFMVYLQKENIIDESGMPKERFSAEFPKEGPSILRIQQVVRGDSAAYFCASSPKLAGKWQETQYFGPGTRLLVL.

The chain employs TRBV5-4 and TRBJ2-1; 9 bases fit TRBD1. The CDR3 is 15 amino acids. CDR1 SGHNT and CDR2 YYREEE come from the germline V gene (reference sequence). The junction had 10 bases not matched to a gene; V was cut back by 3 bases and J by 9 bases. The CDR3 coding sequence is TGTGCCAGCAGCTGGACCCGGACAGGGGTCGGTGAGCAGTTCTTC. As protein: CASSWTRTGVGEQFF.

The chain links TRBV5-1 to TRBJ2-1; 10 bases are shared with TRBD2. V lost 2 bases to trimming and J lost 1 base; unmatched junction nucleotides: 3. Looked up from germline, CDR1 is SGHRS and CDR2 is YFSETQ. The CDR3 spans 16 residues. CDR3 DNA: TGCGCCAGCAGCTTTGGACTAGCGGCATCCTACAATGAGCAGTTCTTC. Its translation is CASSFGLAASYNEQFF.

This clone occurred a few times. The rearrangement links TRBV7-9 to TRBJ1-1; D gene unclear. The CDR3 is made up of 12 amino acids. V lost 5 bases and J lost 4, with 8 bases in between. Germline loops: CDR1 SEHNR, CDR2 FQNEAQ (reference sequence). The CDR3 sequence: CASSHQLTEAFF. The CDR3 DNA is TGTGCCAGCAGCCACCAACTCACTGAAGCTTTCTTT.

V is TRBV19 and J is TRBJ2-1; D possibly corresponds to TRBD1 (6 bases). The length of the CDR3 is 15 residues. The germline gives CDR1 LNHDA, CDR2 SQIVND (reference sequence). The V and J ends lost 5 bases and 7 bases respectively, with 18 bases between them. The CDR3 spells CASSVDRVPGNEQFF. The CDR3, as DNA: TGTGCCAGTAGTGTGGACAGAGTTCCGGGGAATGAGCAGTTCTTC.

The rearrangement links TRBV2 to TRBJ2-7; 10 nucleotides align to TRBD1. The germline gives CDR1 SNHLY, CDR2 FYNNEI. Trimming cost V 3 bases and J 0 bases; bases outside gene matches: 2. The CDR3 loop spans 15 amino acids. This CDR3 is CASSEGTGVSYEQYF. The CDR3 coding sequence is TGTGCCAGCAGTGAGGGGACAGGGGTCTCCTACGAGCAGTACTTC. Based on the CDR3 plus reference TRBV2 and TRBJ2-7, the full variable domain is EPEVTQTPSHQVTQMGQEVILRCVPISNHLYFYWYRQILGQKVEFLVSFYNNEISEKSEIFDDQFSVERPDGSNFTLKIRSTKLEDSAMYFCASSEGTGVSYEQYFGPGTRLTVT.

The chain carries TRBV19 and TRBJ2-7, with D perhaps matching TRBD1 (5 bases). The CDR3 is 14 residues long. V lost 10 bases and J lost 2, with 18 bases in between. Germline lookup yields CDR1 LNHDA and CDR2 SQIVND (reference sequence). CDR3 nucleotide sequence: TGTGCCACCAAATCTTCCAGGGAAGCCTACGAGCAGTACTTC. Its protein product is CATKSSREAYEQYF.

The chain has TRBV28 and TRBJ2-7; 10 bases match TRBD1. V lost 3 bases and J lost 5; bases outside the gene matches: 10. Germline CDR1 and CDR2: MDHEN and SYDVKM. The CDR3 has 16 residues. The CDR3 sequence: CASSFGTGAQRNEQYF. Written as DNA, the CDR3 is TGTGCCAGCAGTTTCGGGACAGGGGCCCAAAGGAACGAGCAGTACTTC.

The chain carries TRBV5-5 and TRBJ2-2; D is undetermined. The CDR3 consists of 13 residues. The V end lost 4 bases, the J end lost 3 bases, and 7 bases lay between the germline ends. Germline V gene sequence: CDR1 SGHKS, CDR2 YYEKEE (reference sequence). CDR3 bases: TGTGCCAGCAGCCCCCTTTACACCGGGGAGCTGTTTTTT. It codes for CASSPLYTGELFF.

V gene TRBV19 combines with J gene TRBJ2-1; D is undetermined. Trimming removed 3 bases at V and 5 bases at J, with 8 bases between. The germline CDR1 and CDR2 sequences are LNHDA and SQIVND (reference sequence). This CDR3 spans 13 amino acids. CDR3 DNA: TGTGCCAGTAGTATTCAGGTACACAATGAGCAGTTCTTC. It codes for CASSIQVHNEQFF.

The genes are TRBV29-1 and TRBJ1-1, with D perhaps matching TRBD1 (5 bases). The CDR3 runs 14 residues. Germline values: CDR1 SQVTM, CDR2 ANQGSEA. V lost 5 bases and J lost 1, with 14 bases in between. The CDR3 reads CSVNPGFANTEAFF. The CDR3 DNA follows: TGCAGCGTTAACCCAGGGTTTGCGAACACTGAAGCTTTCTTT.

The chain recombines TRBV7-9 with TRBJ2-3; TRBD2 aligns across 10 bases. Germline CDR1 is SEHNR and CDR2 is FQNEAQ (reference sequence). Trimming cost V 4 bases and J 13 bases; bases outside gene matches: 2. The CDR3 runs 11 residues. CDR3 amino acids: CASSSSGSKYF. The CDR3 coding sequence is TGTGCCAGCAGCTCTAGCGGGAGCAAGTATTTT.

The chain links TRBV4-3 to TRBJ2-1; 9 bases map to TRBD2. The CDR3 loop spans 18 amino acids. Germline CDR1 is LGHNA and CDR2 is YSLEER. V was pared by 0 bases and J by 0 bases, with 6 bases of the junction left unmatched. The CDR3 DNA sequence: TGCGCCAGCAGCCAAGATAGGGCGGGAGGGAGCTCCTACAATGAGCAGTTCTTC. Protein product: CASSQDRAGGSSYNEQFF.

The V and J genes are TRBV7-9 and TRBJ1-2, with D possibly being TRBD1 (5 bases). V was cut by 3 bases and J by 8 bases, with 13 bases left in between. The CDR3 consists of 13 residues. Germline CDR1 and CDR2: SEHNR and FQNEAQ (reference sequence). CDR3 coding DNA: TGTGCCAGCAGCTTCGGGGGAGTCGACGGCTACACCTTC. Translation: CASSFGGVDGYTF.

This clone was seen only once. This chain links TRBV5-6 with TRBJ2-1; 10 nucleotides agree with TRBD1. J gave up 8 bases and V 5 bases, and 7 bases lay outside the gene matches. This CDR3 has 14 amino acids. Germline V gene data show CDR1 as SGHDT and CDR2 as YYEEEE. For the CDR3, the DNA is TGTGCCAGCAGTCCGGGACAGGGGTTCCATGAGCAGTTCTTC. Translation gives CASSPGQGFHEQFF.

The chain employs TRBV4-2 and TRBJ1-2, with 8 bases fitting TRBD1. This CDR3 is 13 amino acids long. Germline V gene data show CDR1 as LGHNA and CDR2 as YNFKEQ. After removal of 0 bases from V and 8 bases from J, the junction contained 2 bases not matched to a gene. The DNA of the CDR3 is TGTGCCAGCAGCCAAGAGGCAGGGGGCGGCTACACCTTC. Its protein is CASSQEAGGGYTF.

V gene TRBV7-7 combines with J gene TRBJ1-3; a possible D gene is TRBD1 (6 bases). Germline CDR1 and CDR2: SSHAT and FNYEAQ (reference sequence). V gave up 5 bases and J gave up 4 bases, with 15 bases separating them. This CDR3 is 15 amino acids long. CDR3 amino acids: CASSATQGFGNTIYF. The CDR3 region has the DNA TGTGCCAGCAGCGCAACACAGGGTTTCGGAAACACCATATATTTT.

CDR3 loop: CASSLVTGVGANYGYTF. Written as DNA, the CDR3 is TGTGCCAGTAGTCTGGTTACAGGGGTAGGGGCTAACTATGGCTACACCTTC. The V call is TRBV19, the J call TRBJ1-2, with 7 bases aligning to TRBD1. V gave up 5 bases and J gave up 0 bases; unmatched junction bases: 12. Germline assignment: CDR1 LNHDA and CDR2 SQIVND (reference sequence). This CDR3 region has 17 residues.

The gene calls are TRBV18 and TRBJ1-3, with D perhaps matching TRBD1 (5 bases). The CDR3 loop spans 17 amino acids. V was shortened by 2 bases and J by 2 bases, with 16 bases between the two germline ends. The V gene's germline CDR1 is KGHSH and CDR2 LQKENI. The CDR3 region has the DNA TGTGCCAGCTCACCAGGGGCTGGTCGATTTGCTGGAAACACCATATATTTT. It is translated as CASSPGAGRFAGNTIYF.

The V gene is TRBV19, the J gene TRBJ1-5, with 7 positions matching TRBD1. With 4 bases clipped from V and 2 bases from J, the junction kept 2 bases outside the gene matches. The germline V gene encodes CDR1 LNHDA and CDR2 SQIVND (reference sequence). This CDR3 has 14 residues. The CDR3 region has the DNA TGTGCCAGTAGTACCGACAGGGGCAATCAGCCCCAGCATTTT. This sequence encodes CASSTDRGNQPQHF. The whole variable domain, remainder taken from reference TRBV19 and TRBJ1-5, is DGGITQSPKYLFRKEGQNVTLSCEQNLNHDAMYWYRQDPGQGLRLIYYSQIVNDFQKGDIAEGYSVSREKKESFPLTVTSAQKNPTAFYLCASSTDRGNQPQHFGDGTRLSIL.

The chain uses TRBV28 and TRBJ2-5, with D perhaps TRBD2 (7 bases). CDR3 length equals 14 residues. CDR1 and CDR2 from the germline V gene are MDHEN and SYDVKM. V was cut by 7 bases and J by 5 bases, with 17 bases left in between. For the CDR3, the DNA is TGTGCCAGCATCCAAGGGGGGGTAGGTGAGACCCAGTACTTC. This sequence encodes CASIQGGVGETQYF.

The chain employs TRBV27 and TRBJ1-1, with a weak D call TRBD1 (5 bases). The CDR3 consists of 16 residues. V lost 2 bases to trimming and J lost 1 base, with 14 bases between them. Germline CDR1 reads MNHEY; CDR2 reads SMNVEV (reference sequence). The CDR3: CASSLEGRGGNTEAFF. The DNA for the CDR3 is TGTGCCAGCAGTTTAGAGGGGAGGGGTGGGAACACTGAAGCTTTCTTT.